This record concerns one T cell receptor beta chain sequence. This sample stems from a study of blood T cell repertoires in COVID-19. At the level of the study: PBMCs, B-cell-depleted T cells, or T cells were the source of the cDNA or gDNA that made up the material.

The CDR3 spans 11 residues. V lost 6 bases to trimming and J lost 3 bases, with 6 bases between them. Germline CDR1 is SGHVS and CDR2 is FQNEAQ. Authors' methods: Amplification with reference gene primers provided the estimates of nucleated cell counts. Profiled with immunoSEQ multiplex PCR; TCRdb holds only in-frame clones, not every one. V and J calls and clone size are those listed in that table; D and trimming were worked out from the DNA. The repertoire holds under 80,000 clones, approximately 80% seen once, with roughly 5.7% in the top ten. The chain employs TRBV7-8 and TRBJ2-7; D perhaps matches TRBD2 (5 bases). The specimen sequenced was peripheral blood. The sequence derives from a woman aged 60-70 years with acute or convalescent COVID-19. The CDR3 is CASSEGYEQYF. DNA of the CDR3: TGTGCCAGCAGTGAGGGCTACGAGCAGTACTTC.